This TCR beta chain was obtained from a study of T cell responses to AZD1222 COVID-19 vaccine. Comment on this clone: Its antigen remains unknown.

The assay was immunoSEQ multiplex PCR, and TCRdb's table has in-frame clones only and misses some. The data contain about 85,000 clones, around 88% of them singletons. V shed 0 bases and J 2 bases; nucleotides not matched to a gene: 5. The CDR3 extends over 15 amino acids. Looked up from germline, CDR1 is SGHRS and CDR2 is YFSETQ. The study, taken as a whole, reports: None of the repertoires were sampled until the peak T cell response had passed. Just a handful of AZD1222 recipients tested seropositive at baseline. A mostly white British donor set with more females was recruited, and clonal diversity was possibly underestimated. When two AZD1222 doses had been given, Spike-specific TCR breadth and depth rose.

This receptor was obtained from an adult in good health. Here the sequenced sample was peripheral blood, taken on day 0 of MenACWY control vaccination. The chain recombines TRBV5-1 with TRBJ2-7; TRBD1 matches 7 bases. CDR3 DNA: TGCGCCAGCAGCTTGGCCGGGACAGCGGCCTACGAGCAGTACTTC. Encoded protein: CASSLAGTAAYEQYF. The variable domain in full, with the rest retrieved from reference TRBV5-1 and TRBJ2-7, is KAGVTQTPRYLIKTRGQQVTLSCSPISGHRSVSWYQQTPGQGLQFLFEYFSETQRNKGNFPGRFSGRQFSNSRSEMNVSTLELGDSALYLCASSLAGTAAYEQYFGPGTRLTVT.